The 15 T cell receptor beta chains given below trace back to one sample, sequenced in a study of chemoradiotherapy in HPV16-positive cancers. Sequencing was performed with immunoSEQ multiplex PCR; in TCRdb, only in-frame clones are kept and a portion is missing. The table includes some 2,400 clones, approximately 92% detected once. The material was tumor tissue, obtained from a patient who underwent chemoradiotherapy. The receptors shown here come from a human donor with HPV-associated anogenital cancer.

J is TRBJ1-1 and V is TRBV7-2, with D hard to call. V was cut by 5 bases and J by 5 bases, with 15 bases left in between. The germline V gene has CDR1 SGHTA and CDR2 FQGNSA. CDR3 size: 14 residues. For the CDR3, the DNA is TGTGCCAGCAGCCGTCCCGGGCAGAGGACTGAAGCTTTCTTT. It specifies CASSRPGQRTEAFF.

V usage is TRBV28 and J usage is TRBJ1-2; possibly TRBD1 for D (5 bases). The CDR3 is 14 residues long. The germline V gene encodes CDR1 MDHEN and CDR2 SYDVKM. Trimming stripped 5 bases from V and 5 bases from J, with 15 bases between. CDR3 residues: CASSRPGAFYGYTF. The CDR3 DNA reads as TGTGCCAGCAGTCGACCCGGGGCTTTTTATGGCTACACCTTC.

The chain couples TRBV28 to TRBJ2-7; TRBD2 aligns across 9 bases. Germline CDR1 MDHEN, CDR2 SYDVKM. The junction had 5 bases not matched to a gene; V was cut back by 4 bases and J by 4 bases. This CDR3 has 14 residues. The CDR3 here is CASSYWLAGYEQYF. CDR3 DNA: TGTGCCAGCAGTTATTGGCTAGCGGGATACGAGCAGTACTTC.

This chain links TRBV10-1 with TRBJ1-2; D gene unclear. This CDR3 comprises 16 residues. Germline CDR1 WNHNN, CDR2 SYGVQD (reference sequence). V was clipped by 5 bases and J by 4 bases, with 20 bases between them. The CDR3 region has the DNA TGCGCCAGCAGTTCATTATCAACGCGAAAGACCTATGGCTACACCTTC. Its translation: CASSSLSTRKTYGYTF.

The gene calls are TRBV7-9 and TRBJ1-1, with D hard to call. This CDR3 region has 13 residues. The ends were cut back, 2 bases at V and 5 bases at J, with 9 bases in the middle. Germline lookup yields CDR1 SEHNR and CDR2 FQNEAQ (reference sequence). This CDR3 reads CASSLQERTEAFF. The CDR3 bases are TGTGCCAGCAGCTTACAGGAACGAACTGAAGCTTTCTTT. Variable domain in full (rest from reference TRBV7-9 and TRBJ1-1): DTGVSQNPRHKITKRGQNVTFRCDPISEHNRLYWYRQTLGQGPEFLTYFQNEAQLEKSRLLSDRFSAERPKGSFSTLEIQRTEQGDSAMYLCASSLQERTEAFFGQGTRLTVV.

The V gene is TRBV7-9, the J gene TRBJ2-1; 11 bases are shared with TRBD2. V dropped 3 bases and J dropped 6; count of bases not matched to a gene: 4. Germline V CDR1 and CDR2: SEHNR, FQNEAQ (reference sequence). This CDR3 is built from 15 residues. This CDR3 is CASSLVSGGANEQFF. In DNA form, the CDR3 reads TGTGCCAGCAGCTTGGTTAGCGGGGGGGCCAATGAGCAGTTCTTC.

The chain recombines TRBV28 with TRBJ1-5, with no clear D. V was cut by 2 bases and J by 2 bases, with 13 bases left in between. Germline lookup yields CDR1 MDHEN and CDR2 SYDVKM. The CDR3 covers 16 residues. CDR3 amino acids: CASSLPPGNGNQPQHF. CDR3 DNA: TGTGCCAGCAGTTTACCCCCCGGGAATGGCAATCAGCCCCAGCATTTT.

This chain uses TRBV27 with TRBJ1-2, with unresolved D. V dropped 6 bases and J dropped 4 bases, with 18 bases sitting between them. CDR1 is MNHEY, CDR2 SMNVEV, per germline (reference sequence). CDR3 length: 15 amino acids. The chain's CDR3 is CASSPVAAGTYGYTF. DNA for the CDR3: TGTGCCAGCAGCCCCGTGGCCGCGGGAACCTATGGCTACACCTTC.

The CDR3 is CASSVDPGGEQYF. The CDR3 DNA sequence: TGTGCCAGCAGCGTAGATCCGGGGGGCGAGCAGTACTTC. This rearrangement joins TRBV9 to TRBJ2-7; 7 positions agree with TRBD2. The CDR3 has 13 residues. The ends lost 0 bases at V and 6 bases at J; junction bases unmatched: 3. The germline CDR1 and CDR2 sequences are SGDLS and YYNGEE.

The chain recombines TRBV5-4 with TRBJ1-2; D perhaps matches TRBD1 (6 bases). The V gene's germline CDR1 is SGHNT and CDR2 YYREEE (reference sequence). The CDR3 spans 13 residues. Trimming cost V 5 bases and J 5 bases, with 13 bases left between them. CDR3 nucleotide sequence: TGTGCCAGCAGTTTCGGACAGAATTATGGCTACACCTTC. Translating it yields CASSFGQNYGYTF.

This chain's CDR3 is CASSFALYGYTF. The CDR3, as DNA: TGTGCCAGCAGTTTCGCGCTATATGGCTACACCTTC. The chain uses TRBV28 and TRBJ1-2; D unresolved. Per germline, CDR1 MDHEN and CDR2 SYDVKM. CDR3 length equals 12 residues. Trimming removed 3 bases at V and 5 bases at J, with 7 bases between.

With regard to this clone: One junction end does not reproduce the germline sequence, and a read error may be involved. The rearrangement joins TRBV7-7 to TRBJ2-7; possibly TRBD1 for D (6 bases). Germline V CDR1 and CDR2: SSHAT, FNYEAQ (reference sequence). This CDR3 has 16 amino acids. The CDR3, as DNA: TGTGCTAGCATCCCCGAGGGGGACCTCGTCTCCTACGAGCAGTACTTC. Protein: CASIPEGDLVSYEQYF.

The V gene is TRBV6-1, the J gene TRBJ2-7; D not certain. The CDR3 contains 14 residues. V was pared by 6 bases and J by 4 bases, with 16 bases between. Germline CDR1 is MNHNS and CDR2 is SASEGT. In DNA, the CDR3 is TGTGCCAGCAGCTCATTTGAGGACCTTTACGAGCAGTACTTC. As protein: CASSSFEDLYEQYF.

The chain is built from TRBV28 and TRBJ2-7; a weak D match, TRBD1 (6 bases). This CDR3 is built from 13 residues. The germline V gene has CDR1 MDHEN and CDR2 SYDVKM. The V and J ends lost 4 bases and 2 bases respectively, with 9 bases between them. The CDR3 protein is CASSSPGAYEQYF. As DNA, the CDR3 is TGTGCCAGCAGTTCTCCAGGGGCCTACGAGCAGTACTTC.

The chain uses TRBV19 and TRBJ1-2; 7 bases match TRBD1. The CDR3 sequence is 13 residues long. With 6 bases clipped from V and 8 bases from J, the junction kept 9 bases outside the gene matches. Germline V gives CDR1 LNHDA, CDR2 SQIVND (reference sequence). CDR3 protein: CASSLQGVEGYTF. For the CDR3, the DNA is TGTGCCAGTAGCCTCCAGGGGGTGGAGGGCTACACCTTC. Full variable domain (outside the CDR3, taken from reference TRBV19 and TRBJ1-2): DGGITQSPKYLFRKEGQNVTLSCEQNLNHDAMYWYRQDPGQGLRLIYYSQIVNDFQKGDIAEGYSVSREKKESFPLTVTSAQKNPTAFYLCASSLQGVEGYTFGSGTRLTVV.